This TCR beta chain was sequenced during a study of OX40 agonist ivuxolimab in advanced cancers. Study context: Age averaged around 54 years (range roughly 23 to 80), and just over 80% were male.

The CDR3 is 16 residues long. The junction had 7 bases not matched to a gene; V was cut back by 4 bases and J by 0 bases. The germline V gene encodes CDR1 SGDLS and CDR2 YYNGEE. Only in-frame clones appear in the TCRdb table, and some are missing; sequencing was by immunoSEQ multiplex PCR. Of tens of thousands of clones listed, 84% are singletons. The rearrangement uses TRBV9 and TRBJ2-3; TRBD2 aligns across 8 bases. The specimen was CD4+ or CD8+ T cells sorted from blood, collected in a trial of the OX40 agonist ivuxolimab. This receptor was taken from an adult with an advanced solid tumor such as melanoma, head and neck, liver or kidney cancer. The CDR3, as DNA: TGTGCCAGCAGCAACGGGGGGGGCCCTAGCACAGATACGCAGTATTTT. Its translation is CASSNGGGPSTDTQYF.